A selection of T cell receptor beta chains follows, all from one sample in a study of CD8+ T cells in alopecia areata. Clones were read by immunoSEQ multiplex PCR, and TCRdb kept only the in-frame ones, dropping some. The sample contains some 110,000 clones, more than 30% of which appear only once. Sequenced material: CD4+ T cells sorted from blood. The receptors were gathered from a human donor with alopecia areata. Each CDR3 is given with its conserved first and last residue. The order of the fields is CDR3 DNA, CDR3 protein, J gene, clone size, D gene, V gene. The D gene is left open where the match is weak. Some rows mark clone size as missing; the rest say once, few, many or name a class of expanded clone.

DNA: TGCAGCGCAGGACCGAGCCTCCAAGAGACCCAGTACTTC; CDR3: CSAGPSLQETQYF; J: TRBJ2-5; size: NA; D: NA; V: TRBV29-1
DNA: TGTGCCAGCAGCGTAGACGGGACAGGGGAGGAGCAGTACTTC; CDR3: CASSVDGTGEEQYF; J: TRBJ2-7; size: NA; D: TRBD1; V: TRBV9
DNA: TGCAGCGCCTGGAAGGAAAAACTGTTTTTT; CDR3: CSAWKEKLFF; J: TRBJ1-4; size: NA; D: NA; V: TRBV29-1
DNA: TGTGCCTGGAGGAGGACTAGCATAAGGAATGAGCAGTTCTTC; CDR3: CAWRRTSIRNEQFF; J: TRBJ2-1; size: NA; D: TRBD2; V: TRBV30
DNA: TGCAGCGTAGGACTAGCGGGAGGGACCGGGGAGCTGTTTTTT; CDR3: CSVGLAGGTGELFF; J: TRBJ2-2; size: NA; D: TRBD2; V: TRBV29-1
DNA: TGCGCCAGCAGCTTGTTAAGTTCAAGCGATGGCTACACCTTC; CDR3: CASSLLSSSDGYTF; J: TRBJ1-2; size: NA; D: NA; V: TRBV5-1
DNA: TGTGCCAGCAGCTTACCGCAGGGCTCCTACGAGCAGTACTTC; CDR3: CASSLPQGSYEQYF; J: TRBJ2-7; size: NA; D: NA; V: TRBV7-9
DNA: TGCGCCAGCAGCTTTGGACAGGGGGCGAGCACAGATACGCAGTATTTT; CDR3: CASSFGQGASTDTQYF; J: TRBJ2-3; size: few; D: TRBD1; V: TRBV5-1
DNA: TGCGCCAGCAGCCAAGAGGGACGACGGTGGATCCAAGAGACCCAGTACTTC; CDR3: CASSQEGRRWIQETQYF; J: TRBJ2-5; size: few; D: NA; V: TRBV4-1
DNA: TGTGCCTGGAGTGTTAAGGGGGCTGGAACAGATACGCAGTATTTT; CDR3: CAWSVKGAGTDTQYF; J: TRBJ2-3; size: NA; D: TRBD1; V: TRBV30
DNA: TGTGCCAGCACAACCGGGACCCGCGGCTACACCTTC; CDR3: CASTTGTRGYTF; J: TRBJ1-2; size: NA; D: NA; V: TRBV27
DNA: TGTGCCAGCTCACCCTCAGATACGCAGTATTTT; CDR3: CASSPSDTQYF; J: TRBJ2-3; size: NA; D: NA; V: TRBV18
DNA: TGTGCCTGGAGTCCCGGGACTAGCGAGCAGTACTTC; CDR3: CAWSPGTSEQYF; J: TRBJ2-7; size: NA; D: TRBD2; V: TRBV30
DNA: TGTGCCAGCAGCTGGGAATTTGGGATCCAGTACTTC; CDR3: CASSWEFGIQYF; J: TRBJ2-5; size: NA; D: NA; V: TRBV7-6
DNA: TGCAGCGTGGAAAGGACAGGTGCCAAAAACATTCAGTACTTC; CDR3: CSVERTGAKNIQYF; J: TRBJ2-4; size: few; D: TRBD1; V: TRBV29-1
DNA: TGTGCCAGCAGGGACAGGGGGATTAGCTATGGCTACACCTTC; CDR3: CASRDRGISYGYTF; J: TRBJ1-2; size: NA; D: TRBD1; V: TRBV2
DNA: TGCAGTGTCTGGGACGGCCGGACTGAAGCTTTCTTT; CDR3: CSVWDGRTEAFF; J: TRBJ1-1; size: few; D: NA; V: TRBV29-1
DNA: TGCGCCAGCAGCTTGGACGCAGGGGCAGATACGCAGTATTTT; CDR3: CASSLDAGADTQYF; J: TRBJ2-3; size: NA; D: NA; V: TRBV5-1
DNA: TGTGCCAGCATCAGGGGGAACTCTGGGGCCAACGTCCTGACTTTC; CDR3: CASIRGNSGANVLTF; J: TRBJ2-6; size: few; D: TRBD1; V: TRBV28
DNA: TGCAGCGTTGCAGTCCAGCACGACTATGGCTACACCTTC; CDR3: CSVAVQHDYGYTF; J: TRBJ1-2; size: NA; D: NA; V: TRBV29-1
DNA: TGTGCCAGCGGTGTGTTCGGGACCCAGTACTTC; CDR3: CASGVFGTQYF; J: TRBJ2-5; size: NA; D: NA; V: TRBV28
DNA: TGCAGCGTTGAAGTTCTTAGACGGAACACTGAAGCTTTCTTT; CDR3: CSVEVLRRNTEAFF; J: TRBJ1-1; size: NA; D: NA; V: TRBV29-1
DNA: TGTGCCACCGGGGGGGAGCAGCCCCAGCATTTT; CDR3: CATGGEQPQHF; J: TRBJ1-5; size: few; D: NA; V: TRBV7-9
DNA: TGTGCCAGCAGTTTAGTCGGTGCGAGGGGGTATGGCTACACCTTC; CDR3: CASSLVGARGYGYTF; J: TRBJ1-2; size: few; D: NA; V: TRBV27
DNA: TGCAGCGTTAAACAGGGTTTTCGCACCGGGGAGCTGTTTTTT; CDR3: CSVKQGFRTGELFF; J: TRBJ2-2; size: NA; D: NA; V: TRBV29-1
DNA: TGTGCCAGCAACCCGGGGGTAGCGGGGGAAGGAGAGTTCTTC; CDR3: CASNPGVAGEGEFF; J: TRBJ2-1; size: few; D: TRBD2; V: TRBV7-2
DNA: TGTGCCAGCCGAACGGTCTCTGTTGGAATGGAGCAGTACTTC; CDR3: CASRTVSVGMEQYF; J: TRBJ2-7; size: NA; D: NA; V: TRBV7-8
DNA: TGCAGCGCCGCCCCGGGAGCCGGGACAGGGGGCTACGAGCAGTACTTC; CDR3: CSAAPGAGTGGYEQYF; J: TRBJ2-7; size: few; D: TRBD1; V: TRBV29-1
DNA: TGTGCCAGCAGACGGACAGCGGCTTTGGGGGAGGAGCAGTTCTTC; CDR3: CASRRTAALGEEQFF; J: TRBJ2-1; size: NA; D: NA; V: TRBV6-5